The source of this T cell receptor beta chain is a study of T-cell reconstitution after alpha-beta-depleted transplantation in children (dated by TCRdb to the mid-2010s). The study in broad terms: Using TCR repertoire profiling, the study quantitatively followed how T-cell immune reconstitution unfolded in children after TCRalphabeta/CD19-depleted allogeneic hematopoietic cell transplantation.

This specimen's treatment or condition label, per the study, means: allogeneic hematopoietic cell transplantation with graft depleted of TCRalphabeta T cells and CD19 B cells. Transplant recipients were children who received TCRalphabeta/CD19-depleted allogeneic hematopoietic cell grafts. The V end loses 1 base and the J end loses 6 bases, and a stretch of 11 bases separates them. The germline V gene (reference sequence) specifies SGHKS as CDR1 and YYEKEE as CDR2. Reading from cysteine to phenylalanine, the CDR3 counts 14 amino acids. Only the CDR3 part of the read is kept: 42 bases, read in frame from the first base. Worth noting for this clonotype: Its binding antigen is unknown. A read error may explain this, as a much larger clone is one base away.

Broader findings and caveats from the paper: The frequencies of hyperexpanded clones fell over the following months, and after one year, T-cell counts and TCRbeta diversity were mostly attributed to newly produced T cells. About two months after transplant, the apparently early recovery of alphabetaT-cell counts reportedly depended on just several hundred clones that had expanded rapidly and came from non-depleted graft cells. The high TCRbeta diversity at day 60 in some patients was ascribed to recipient T cells and intrathymic progenitors that had survived conditioning.

The method behind the library was PCR. TCRdb lists the instrument as Illumina HiSeq 2500. TCR library preparation used molecular barcoding, with unique molecular identifiers applied to normalize quantification of the TCRbeta repertoire. In-frame beta chains were kept once TCRdb had trimmed the public reads at Q25 with fastp and called clones with MiXCR. Every distinct CDR3 protein forms one entry, paired with its most common genes and DNA. The sample table holds about 290,000 distinct CDR3 sequences, of which around a tenth were seen once. The ten most abundant clones make up 7.5% of the sample. The TCR sequence derives from a boy under two years old with acute myeloid leukemia, due to receive a stem cell transplant. In this chain, TRBV5-5 is recombined with TRBJ1-5; too little of a D gene remains to name it. Specimen: PBMCs, collected before TCRalphabeta/CD19-depleted stem cell transplant. The CDR3 protein is CASSLRGWFQPQHF. The DNA is as follows: TGTGCCAGCAGCTTGCGGGGTTGGTTTCAGCCCCAGCATTTT. The CDR3, completed at both ends by the reference TRBV5-5 and TRBJ1-5 genes, gives the full variable domain DAGVTQSPTHLIKTRGQQVTLRCSPISGHKSVSWYQQVLGQGPQFIFQYYEKEERGRGNFPDRFSARQFPNYSSELNVNALLLGDSALYLCASSLRGWFQPQHFGDGTRLSIL.